Listed below are T cell receptor beta chains from one sample, sequenced in a study of T-cell reconstitution after alpha-beta-depleted transplantation in children. Each CDR3 protein is one row after TCRdb ran MiXCR on the PCR reads. The repertoire holds about 210,000 distinct CDR3 sequences, around a sixth seen once, with about 41% in the top ten. This sample comprised PBMCs, mostly from graft donor cells, obtained 360 days after TCRalphabeta/CD19-depleted stem cell transplant. These receptors were obtained from a male patient aged 2 to 9 who had a stem cell transplant for acute lymphoblastic leukemia, so the T cells may come from the graft donor. Both conserved end residues are part of each CDR3. The order of the fields is J gene, clone size, D gene, V gene, CDR3 protein, CDR3 DNA. A D gene is named only where the DNA matches it firmly. Clone size is not always given. Where it is, it says once, few, many or a class for expanded clones.

TRBJ2-1 | . | . | TRBV12-3/TRBV12-4 | CASSYYGSNEQFF | TGTGCCAGCAGTTACTATGGGTCCAATGAGCAGTTCTTC
TRBJ1-4 | . | TRBD1 | TRBV28 | CTSSLDRGPEKLFF | TGTACCAGCAGTTTAGACAGGGGGCCTGAAAAACTGTTTTTT
TRBJ1-5 | few | . | TRBV12-3/TRBV12-4 | CASSRGPREGNQPQHF | TGTGCCAGCAGTCGGGGGCCTCGAGAGGGCAATCAGCCCCAGCATTTT
TRBJ2-5 | . | TRBD2 | TRBV6-2/TRBV6-3 | CASSYRGGGASETQYF | TGTGCCAGCAGTTACCGTGGCGGGGGGGCGTCAGAGACCCAGTACTTC
TRBJ1-1 | . | . | TRBV21-1 | CASSPGGKAFF | TGTGCCAGCAGCCCAGGGGGGAAGGCTTTCTTT
TRBJ2-7 | once | TRBD1 | TRBV12-3/TRBV12-4 | CASSPGTGAVSVYEQYF | TGTGCCAGCAGTCCCGGGACAGGGGCCGTTTCTGTTTACGAGCAGTACTTC
TRBJ2-3 | . | TRBD1 | TRBV24-1 | CATSDLRTGRDSDTQYF | TGTGCCACCAGTGATCTACGGACAGGCAGGGATTCAGATACGCAGTATTTT
TRBJ2-3 | few | TRBD1 | TRBV6-1 | CASSTRQGGRDTQYF | TGTGCCAGCAGTACCAGACAGGGTGGACGGGATACGCAGTATTTT
TRBJ1-2 | few | TRBD1 | TRBV12-3/TRBV12-4 | CASRTGIYGYTF | TGTGCCAGCAGGACAGGGATCTATGGCTACACCTTC
TRBJ2-5 | . | TRBD1 | TRBV5-1 | CASSIGTVGQETQYF | TGCGCCAGCAGCATCGGGACAGTAGGACAAGAGACCCAGTACTTC
TRBJ2-7 | . | . | TRBV6-1 | CASRPDGTYEQYF | TGTGCCAGCAGACCAGACGGAACCTACGAGCAGTACTTC
TRBJ2-2 | few | . | TRBV20-1 | CSARDPRQNTGELFF | TGCAGTGCTAGAGATCCAAGACAGAACACCGGGGAGCTGTTTTTT
TRBJ2-3 | many | TRBD2 | TRBV6-5 | CASSSAGGDTDTQYF | TGTGCCAGCAGCTCGGCGGGGGGAGACACAGATACGCAGTATTTT
TRBJ2-7 | few | . | TRBV12-3/TRBV12-4 | CASSRGAYEQYF | TGTGCCAGCAGCCGGGGTGCCTACGAGCAGTACTTC
TRBJ2-1 | few | TRBD2 | TRBV7-9 | CASSLTSGVSSYNEQFF | TGTGCCAGCAGCTTAACTAGCGGGGTGAGCTCCTACAATGAGCAGTTCTTC
TRBJ1-4 | few | TRBD1 | TRBV7-9 | CASSSDRGPGEKLFF | TGTGCCAGCAGCTCCGACAGGGGGCCAGGTGAAAAACTGTTTTTT
TRBJ2-7 | . | . | TRBV7-2 | CASSAQSSYEQYF | TGTGCCAGCAGTGCTCAAAGCTCCTACGAGCAGTACTTC
TRBJ1-2 | few | TRBD1 | TRBV10-3 | CAIRTGQGYTF | TGTGCCATCAGGACAGGGCAAGGCTACACCTTC
TRBJ1-5 | . | . | TRBV25-1 | CASGRTGNQPQHF | TGTGCCAGCGGGCGGACGGGCAATCAGCCCCAGCATTTT
TRBJ1-4 | once | . | TRBV7-8 | CASTPSRDFNEKLFF | TGTGCCAGCACCCCGTCAAGAGACTTTAATGAAAAACTGTTTTTT
TRBJ1-2 | few | . | TRBV12-3/TRBV12-4 | CASSLEPGYGYTF | TGTGCCAGCAGTCTAGAGCCAGGTTATGGCTACACCTTC
TRBJ2-1 | . | TRBD2 | TRBV12-3/TRBV12-4 | CASSLRPGLAGDNEQFF | TGTGCCAGCAGTTTACGGCCGGGACTAGCGGGAGATAATGAGCAGTTCTTC